This T cell receptor beta chain came from a study of cytomegalovirus exposure and HLA in healthy donors. Across the study: A later analysis reported the approximately 120 validation repertoires used the same platform as the 550 to 800 first-cohort repertoires.

The donors were members of the validation cohort comprising over a hundred subjects, separate from the roughly 600-subject first cohort. J was trimmed by 0 bases and V by 7 bases; bases with no gene match: 12. There are 16 residues in the CDR3. Germline loops: CDR1 SQVTM, CDR2 ANQGSEA. Method: immunoSEQ multiplex PCR; TCRdb's copy keeps in-frame clones and lacks some. The sample has about 200,000 clones; roughly 84% are singletons. This chain joins TRBV29-1 and TRBJ2-1; 7 nucleotides match TRBD2. The source material was PBMCs. The source is a woman younger than 30 in good health and CMV-seropositive. The CDR3 region has the DNA TGCAGCGCAATGTTCTTGCGGGAGAGCTCCTACAATGAGCAGTTCTTC. This gives the protein CSAMFLRESSYNEQFF.